This T cell receptor (beta chain) was captured by sequencing in a study of shared clonotypes between healthy human individuals (dated by TCRdb to 2019 to 2021). Turning to the overall study: The cohort comprised a couple of women and a few men aged 18 to 49 years. For each donor, CD4 naive and CD4 memory were each run on three plates, CD8 naive on two plates, and CD8 memory on one plate. To increase sequencing depth and limit assay-specific biases, different laboratories used diverse techniques to prepare libraries and sequence TCR repertoires. Each donor's leukapheresis produced roughly between roughly 0.9 and 9 billion PBMCs. To estimate repertoire size and how much clonotypes are shared between individuals, the study performed deep sequencing of blood TCR repertoires from 4 to 6 healthy adults.

TCR CDR3 regions were amplified from genomic DNA by multiplex PCR using the deep immunoSEQ assay. Genomic DNA extracted from each cell subset was distributed evenly over all wells of several immunoSEQ 96-well plates, and each plate served as one replicate. For sorted subsets, approximately 0.2 ug of genomic DNA, equivalent to around 29,000 T cell genomes, went into each replicate PCR. Purified libraries were quantified with a Qubit 3.0 fluorometer, sized on a Bioanalyzer 2100, and re-quantified with the KAPA Library Quantification kit. Each immunoSEQ 96-well plate was sequenced on its own single-read 150-cycle Illumina NextSeq 550 flow cell. The study's processing was this. Because the immunoSEQ output held only junctional sequences and lacked quality scores, the filtering could not match the filtering applied to full-length reads. Sequences were annotated with PyIR, a Python wrapper for IgBLAST v1.9, using IMGT germline references to assign V/J genes and CDR3. Reads with weak V/J assignments (E-value above 1e-6), missing CDR3, stop codons, out-of-frame junctions, or ambiguous translated residues were removed. V3J clonotypes were defined as sequences sharing an identical inferred V gene, J gene, and CDR3 amino acid sequence. Percentage overlap between repertoires was computed as shared unique clonotypes divided by the size of the smaller repertoire. Richness of each repertoire was evaluated using RTK rarefaction, the Chao1 estimator, and Recon v2.1 estimates of unobserved clonotypes. OLGA was used to compute generation probabilities for all TCRbeta clonotypes that the gDNA method yielded from a handful of donors. In its TCRdb copy, this immuneACCESS table keeps in-frame sequences only and misses some clones. Where compared with another copy, unresolved V genes explain less than half of these, and the others have no known cause. D and trimming were read from the DNA, whereas the V and J calls and clone size are those reported in that table. The sample includes around 2.1 million clones, with about 92% observed a single time. The ten largest make up about 1.8% of the sample.

V drops 1 base and J drops 4 bases, leaving 8 bases in between. Measured from the cysteine to the phenylalanine, the CDR3 is 14 residues long. Kept here is only the CDR3 DNA, which spans 42 bases and is read in frame from base 1. From the germline V gene (reference sequence), CDR1 is MNHNY and CDR2 is SVGAGI. Study-wide findings and limitations: Based on pairwise subsampling, the degree of clonotype sharing among donors was expected to be affected by sequencing depth. Compared with non-shared clonotypes, the clonotypes found in all four sorted-subset donors had higher generation probabilities. Because the study included only a small number of donors, the genetic and exposure-history diversity represented was limited. Naive subsets generally had larger estimated clonotype richness than memory subsets. Incomplete sequencing was indicated by rarefaction of sorted-subset datasets, despite the large sequencing depth. When a few donors were compared, the shared fraction of clonotypes was around 4.6% for naive CD4, less than 4% for naive CD8, about 2.4% for memory CD4, and less than 0.45% for memory CD8. Only blood was sampled, and tissue TCR repertoires likely differ from those in blood.

This clone has just one count. Its antigen is unknown. The sample holds no much larger clone one base away, and base qualities are not on file. CD8 naive samples were CD45RO-negative cells positively selected for CCR7, giving a CD45RA+CCR7+ population that excluded TemRA cells. The donors were healthy, HIV-negative adults with no recently reported acute infections or vaccinations. Only Caucasian adults living in Nashville, Tennessee, USA were represented among the donors. After blood collection by leukapheresis, PBMCs were isolated using Ficoll-Histopaque density gradient centrifugation and then cryopreserved in the vapor phase of liquid nitrogen. Purity and quantity of every magnetically sorted T cell population were checked by analytical flow cytometry. Genomic DNA was isolated from every sorted fraction and measured by UV absorbance on a Nanodrop 2000c.

The clonotype was recovered from a man aged 18 to 29 in good health. Some clones in this sample may be carry-over from other donors' samples. The sequencing sample was made of naive CD8+ T cells from PBMCs. The sample's cell subset or site label, decoded: CD45RA+CCR7+. The chain links TRBV6-6 with TRBJ1-5; a tentative D call is TRBD1 (5 bases match). The CDR3 protein: CASSYWGENQPQHF. The DNA sequence is as follows: TGTGCCAGCAGTTACTGGGGGGAAAATCAGCCCCAGCATTTT.